This TCR beta chain was identified during a study of tumor and adjacent non-tumor tissue in lung cancer. To note about this clonotype: The junction and the germline gene differ at one end; a read error may be behind it.

A modified ARM-PCR protocol with three rounds of nested PCR amplified TCRbeta. MiXCR, applied by TCRdb to the multiplex PCR reads, yields one record per CDR3 protein. This sample carries 120,000 or so distinct CDR3 sequences, over 75% of them seen once, and the ten largest clones take approximately 22%. The CDR3 covers 13 residues. Germline V gene lookup returns CDR1 SQVTM and CDR2 ANQGSEA. The template was RNA from unsorted bulk tissue. Newly diagnosed lung cancer patients had thoracic surgery in China, August–late 2014, without prior chemotherapy. Input material: lung tumor tissue. This TCR derives from a man aged 65-85 years with non-small cell lung cancer. The V gene is TRBV29-1, the J gene TRBJ1-1; 7 bases map to TRBD1. As DNA, the CDR3 is TGCAGTGTTGAAGACCCGGGACAGATACAAGCTTTCTTT. Encoded protein: CSVEDPGQIQAFF.